This TCR beta chain was sequenced during a study of blood T cells in healthy people across ages. This clonotype came up a few times. Its antigen is as yet unknown. Broader study findings: The study found TCR beta diversity correlated strongly with naive T cell percentage.

Russia was home to the donors, healthy Caucasian individuals aged 6 to 90. Extracted total RNA amounted to at least 6 micrograms for each sample. A second PCR of about 7 to 12 cycles used a sample-barcoded 5' primer and a J-beta primer mix. TCRdb recomputed calls from the 5' RACE reads with MiXCR, one row per CDR3 protein. The sample holds around 1.5 million distinct CDR3 sequences; 59% are singletons and the top ten take under 8.5%. The germline V gene encodes CDR1 MGHRA and CDR2 YSYEKL. The CDR3 consists of 16 residues. With 1 base clipped from V and 9 bases from J, the junction kept 9 bases outside the gene matches.

The V gene is TRBV4-1, the J gene TRBJ1-6; 7 bases align to TRBD1. The sequenced sample consisted of blood. This TCR came from a man aged 18 to 30 in good health. The CDR3 sequence is CASSQAVTGTGSPLHF. DNA for the CDR3: TGCGCCAGCAGCCAAGCGGTGACAGGGACGGGTTCACCCCTCCACTTT.